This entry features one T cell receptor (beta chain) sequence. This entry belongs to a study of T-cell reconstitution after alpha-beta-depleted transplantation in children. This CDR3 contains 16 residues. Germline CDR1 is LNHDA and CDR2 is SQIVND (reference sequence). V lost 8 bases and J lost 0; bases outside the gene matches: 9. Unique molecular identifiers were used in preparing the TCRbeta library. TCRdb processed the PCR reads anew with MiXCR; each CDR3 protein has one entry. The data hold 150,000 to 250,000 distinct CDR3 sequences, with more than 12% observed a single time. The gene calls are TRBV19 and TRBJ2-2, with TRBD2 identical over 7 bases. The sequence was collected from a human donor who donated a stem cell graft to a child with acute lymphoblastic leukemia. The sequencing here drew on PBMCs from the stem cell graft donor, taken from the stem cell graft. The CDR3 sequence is CASHAWGGANTGELFF. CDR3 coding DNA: TGTGCCAGTCACGCCTGGGGGGGAGCGAACACCGGGGAGCTGTTTTTT.